The subject of this entry is one TCR beta chain. The antigen remains undetermined. The authors extracted RNA and reverse transcribed it into cDNA as the sequencing template. The assay was immunoSEQ multiplex PCR, and TCRdb's table has in-frame clones only and misses some. The sample consists of 100,000 to 150,000 clones, 45% to 50% of them appearing once. This entry comes from a study of CD8+ T cells in alopecia areata. Study-wide context: The duration of tofacitinib was 6 to 18 months, with 6 months off drug afterward.

Alopecia areata patients gave lesional scalp punch biopsies and peripheral blood samples. The CDR3 extends over 18 amino acids. Germline loops: CDR1 SEHNR, CDR2 FQNEAQ (reference sequence). The V segment lost 4 bases and the J segment 0 bases; nucleotides outside the gene matches: 13. Broader study findings: Although TCR sharing was seen in mice, sharing across patients was less clear, possibly for HLA-related reasons.

The V call is TRBV7-9, the J call TRBJ1-2; TRBD1 aligns across 8 bases. The origin of this receptor is a human donor with alopecia areata. This material consisted of CD8+ T cells sorted from blood, taken at week 0. CDR3 in amino acids: CASSSALTGTGANYGYTF. The DNA of the CDR3 is TGTGCCAGCAGCTCTGCTCTGACCGGGACAGGAGCTAACTATGGCTACACCTTC.